Detailed here is one T cell receptor (beta chain). This sample is part of a study of cytomegalovirus exposure and HLA in healthy donors. Vbeta (60) and Jbeta (13) primers were used in the PCR. This table comes from immunoSEQ multiplex PCR, and its TCRdb copy is limited to in-frame clones, with some not included. The sample holds fewer than 200,000 clones; 71% are singletons and the top ten take 1.5%. The V gene's germline CDR1 is SGHRS and CDR2 YFSETQ. V trimming: 2 bases; J trimming: 6 bases; junction bases outside the gene matches: 11. The CDR3 totals 17 residues. The sequenced material came from PBMCs. This clonotype originated in a girl between 10 and 17 years old in good health and CMV-seronegative. This rearrangement joins TRBV5-1 to TRBJ1-4; TRBD1 agrees at 9 bases. CDR3 sequence reads: CASSFGTGSLGDEKLFF. The CDR3 region has the DNA TGCGCCAGCAGCTTTGGGACAGGGAGTTTGGGAGATGAAAAACTGTTTTTT.